A selection of T cell receptor beta chains follows, all from one sample in a study of blood T cell repertoires in COVID-19. The table came from immunoSEQ multiplex PCR; TCRdb's copy has only in-frame clones and leaves some out. This sample yields 130,000 to 150,000 clones, of which around 83% are seen a single time; 7.2% belongs to the top ten. Sequenced material: peripheral blood. These receptors were obtained from a woman aged 50 to 60 in a cohort sampled during active or convalescent COVID-19. Each CDR3 is given with its conserved first and last residue. The D gene is left open where the match is weak. The listing skips clone size in some rows; elsewhere it reads once, few, many or a size class.

j_gene | v_gene | abundance | d_gene | CDR3nt | CDR3aa
TRBJ2-7 | TRBV4-3 | - | TRBD1 | TGCGCCAGCGCCACGGGGCAGGGGGCCTACGAGCAGTACTTC | CASATGQGAYEQYF
TRBJ2-2 | TRBV2 | once | TRBD2 | TGTGCCAGCAGGACTAGCGGGGGCTACACCGGGGAGCTGTTTTTT | CASRTSGGYTGELFF
TRBJ2-4 | TRBV19 | - | TRBD2 | TGTGCCAGTAGTCGAGGGAGCGGGGGTTTAGCCAAAAACATTCAGTACTTC | CASSRGSGGLAKNIQYF
TRBJ1-4 | TRBV7-2 | - | TRBD1 | TGTGCCAGCAGCTTAGGGGACAGGGGACCGGAAAAACTGTTTTTT | CASSLGDRGPEKLFF
TRBJ2-1 | TRBV14 | once | TRBD2 | TGTGCCAGCAGCAACAAGAACCGACTAGCGGGGAACAATGAGCAGTTCTTC | CASSNKNRLAGNNEQFF
TRBJ2-1 | TRBV19 | - | - | TGTGCCAGTAGTATTCAGCGGGTCGATGAGCAGTTCTTC | CASSIQRVDEQFF
TRBJ2-1 | TRBV11-1 | - | - | TGTGCCAGCAGCTTAGAGTGGGGCGGAAGATACAATGAGCAGTTCTTC | CASSLEWGGRYNEQFF
TRBJ1-1 | TRBV19 | - | - | TGTGCCAGTAGTATAGAGGCATTGGGAGGTACTGAAGCTTTCTTT | CASSIEALGGTEAFF
TRBJ1-2 | TRBV5-1 | - | TRBD1 | TGCGCCAGCAGATGGACAGGGAACTATGGCTACACCTTC | CASRWTGNYGYTF
TRBJ1-2 | TRBV21-1 | - | - | TGTGCCAGCAGCAAAGAAGGGGGGGCGGGTGGCTACACCTTC | CASSKEGGAGGYTF
TRBJ2-3 | TRBV6-6 | - | - | TGTGCCAGCAGTTACGGCCGGGGAGGCGATACGCAGTATTTT | CASSYGRGGDTQYF
TRBJ1-4 | TRBV6-5 | - | - | TGTGCCAGCAGTCCCCAGGGGATAACTAATGAAAAACTGTTTTTT | CASSPQGITNEKLFF
TRBJ1-2 | TRBV18 | few | - | TGTGCCAGCTCACTTGGAGATAACTATGGCTACACCTTC | CASSLGDNYGYTF
TRBJ2-2 | TRBV14 | - | - | TGTGCCAGCAGCCAAGGTGATGGGCGGGAGCTGTTTTTT | CASSQGDGRELFF
TRBJ1-1 | TRBV27 | few | - | TGTGCCAGCACGGGGAGCACTGAAGCTTTCTTT | CASTGSTEAFF
TRBJ2-7 | TRBV19 | - | - | TGTGCCACCTCAGGGACAAATCGCCACTACGAGCAGTACTTC | CATSGTNRHYEQYF
TRBJ1-1 | TRBV7-9 | - | - | TGTGCCAGCAGCTGGAGGGCAGGGAACACTGAAGCTTTCTTT | CASSWRAGNTEAFF
TRBJ2-1 | TRBV30 | - | - | TGTGCCTGGAGTATCGGGGGATCCTACAATGAGCAGTTCTTC | CAWSIGGSYNEQFF
TRBJ2-2 | TRBV7-6 | - | - | TGTGCCAGCAGCTTACAAACAGGGTCGAACACCGGGGAGCTGTTTTTT | CASSLQTGSNTGELFF
TRBJ2-5 | TRBV5-4 | - | TRBD2 | TGTGCCAGCAGTTCCGTGGCGGGGGGCCAAGAGACCCAGTACTTC | CASSSVAGGQETQYF
TRBJ2-5 | TRBV14 | - | - | TGTGCCAGCAGCCAAGATCTTTTGTCGGAGACCCAGTACTTC | CASSQDLLSETQYF
TRBJ1-1 | TRBV7-2 | - | - | TGTGCCAGCACCAACCAGGGGCGGTTTTACATGAACACTGAAGCTTTCTTT | CASTNQGRFYMNTEAFF
TRBJ2-2 | TRBV19 | - | - | TGTGCCAGTAGTATGGAGTGGGCGAACACCGGGGAGCTGTTTTTT | CASSMEWANTGELFF
TRBJ2-7 | TRBV11-2 | - | - | TGTGCCAGCAGCTTAGTCTGGGCGAACAACGAGCAGTACTTC | CASSLVWANNEQYF
TRBJ1-3 | TRBV6-5 | - | - | TGTGCCAGCAGTTACGGGGGACTTCTCTCTGGAAACACCATATATTTT | CASSYGGLLSGNTIYF
TRBJ2-1 | TRBV6-4 | - | TRBD1 | TGTGCCAGCAGTGACTCGCCGACAGGGGGAGATGAGCAGTTCTTC | CASSDSPTGGDEQFF
TRBJ1-1 | TRBV6-5 | - | - | TGTGCCAGCAGAGATACAGGGAGGGCTGAAGCTTTCTTT | CASRDTGRAEAFF
TRBJ2-1 | TRBV29-1 | - | TRBD2 | TGCAGCGTTGCCCGGACTAGCGGGGTTAATGAGCAGTTCTTC | CSVARTSGVNEQFF
TRBJ2-1 | TRBV10-3 | - | TRBD2 | TGTGCCTCCGGGGCGGGGGAGTTGAATGAGCAGTTCTTC | CASGAGELNEQFF
TRBJ2-1 | TRBV6-1 | - | TRBD2 | TGTGCCAGCAGTGAAAATGTGGCGGGGGGCCCATACAATGAGCAGTTCTTC | CASSENVAGGPYNEQFF
TRBJ2-7 | TRBV18 | - | - | TGTGCCAGCTCACGAGGACTTAGCTCCTACGAGCAGTACTTC | CASSRGLSSYEQYF
TRBJ1-6 | TRBV3-1/TRBV3-2 | - | - | TGTGCCAGCAGCCAAGGGGACTGGGCCGGTAATTCACCCCTCCACTTT | CASSQGDWAGNSPLHF
TRBJ2-2 | TRBV11-2 | - | - | TGTGCCAGCAGCCACCGAGGGTCGAACACCGGGGAGCTGTTTTTT | CASSHRGSNTGELFF
TRBJ2-5 | TRBV27 | - | TRBD1 | TGTGCCAGCAGTTTACTACACAGGGGAGAGACCCAGTACTTC | CASSLLHRGETQYF
TRBJ1-2 | TRBV5-6 | - | TRBD1 | TGTGCCAGCAACTTGGAAGGGACAGGGGGCTTTGAGAATGGCTACACCTTC | CASNLEGTGGFENGYTF
TRBJ2-7 | TRBV6-6 | - | TRBD2 | TGTGCCAGCAGTGGCTTAGCGGGGGGGGGTGAGCAGTACTTC | CASSGLAGGGEQYF
TRBJ2-3 | TRBV4-1 | once | TRBD2 | TGCGCCAGCAGCCCACGAGCAGTGGGTAGCGGGGACCTATCAAACACAGATACGCAGTATTTT | CASSPRAVGSGDLSNTDTQYF
TRBJ2-3 | TRBV7-9 | - | TRBD2 | TGTGCCAGCAGCGACACCCTAGCGGGGGGCACAGATACGCAGTATTTT | CASSDTLAGGTDTQYF
TRBJ1-2 | TRBV10-2 | - | TRBD1 | TGCGCCAGCAGAGAAGACAGGGTCTATGGCTACACCTTC | CASREDRVYGYTF
TRBJ2-2 | TRBV18 | - | TRBD2 | TGTGCCAGCTCAGGACTAGCGGACCCAACCGGGGAGCTGTTTTTT | CASSGLADPTGELFF
TRBJ1-6 | TRBV30 | - | - | TGTGCCTGGAGTGGTCTTATGGACAGTCGGACACCCCTCCACTTT | CAWSGLMDSRTPLHF
TRBJ2-7 | TRBV7-6 | - | - | TGTGCCAGCAGCCCCAGGGAAGGGGACTCCTACGAGCAGTACTTC | CASSPREGDSYEQYF
TRBJ1-4 | TRBV5-1 | - | TRBD1 | TGCGCCAGCAGCTCTCGGACAGGAAACGGGCTTGCAACTAATGAAAAACTGTTTTTT | CASSSRTGNGLATNEKLFF
TRBJ2-1 | TRBV10-2 | - | - | TGCGCCAGCAGTGAGTCGATACAGGTGTACAATGAGCAGTTCTTC | CASSESIQVYNEQFF
TRBJ1-6 | TRBV5-6 | - | - | TGTGCCAGCAGCCCGCCCGGGGGTGGCTCCTATAATTCACCCCTCCACTTT | CASSPPGGGSYNSPLHF
TRBJ2-7 | TRBV12-3/TRBV12-4 | - | - | TGTGCCAGCACATCAGGGTTCTACGAGCAGTACTTC | CASTSGFYEQYF
TRBJ2-7 | TRBV2 | - | TRBD1 | TGTGCCAGCAGAGCCGGTACAGGGGCTGCCTACGAGCAGTACTTC | CASRAGTGAAYEQYF
TRBJ2-7 | TRBV13 | - | - | TGTGCCAGCAGCTTTGGCAGTCAATACGAGCAGTACTTC | CASSFGSQYEQYF
TRBJ2-5 | TRBV12-5 | once | TRBD1 | TGTGCTAGTGGCCACAGACAGGGTTTGGAGACCCAGTACTTC | CASGHRQGLETQYF
TRBJ1-1 | TRBV19 | - | - | TGTGCCAGTAGCCTACACCAGGGGTTCTCGGACACTGAAGCTTTCTTT | CASSLHQGFSDTEAFF
TRBJ1-1 | TRBV6-6 | - | TRBD1 | TGTGCCAGCAGTCGAACGGGACAGGGGGCAGCTGAAGCTTTCTTT | CASSRTGQGAAEAFF
TRBJ1-1 | TRBV5-4 | - | TRBD1 | TGTGCCAGCAGCCGACAGGGGGCCCCCGCCGAAGCTTTCTTT | CASSRQGAPAEAFF